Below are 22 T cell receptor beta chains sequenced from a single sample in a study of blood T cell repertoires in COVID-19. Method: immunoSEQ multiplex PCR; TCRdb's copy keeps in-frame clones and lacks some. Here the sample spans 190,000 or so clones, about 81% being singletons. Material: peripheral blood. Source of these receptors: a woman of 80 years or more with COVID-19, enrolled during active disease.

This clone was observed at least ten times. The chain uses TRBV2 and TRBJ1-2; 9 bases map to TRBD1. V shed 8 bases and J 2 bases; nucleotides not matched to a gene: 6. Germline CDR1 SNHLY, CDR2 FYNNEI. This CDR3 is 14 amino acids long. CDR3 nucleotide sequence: TGTGCCAGCGGACGTACAGGGGGCAACTATGGCTACACCTTC. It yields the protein CASGRTGGNYGYTF.

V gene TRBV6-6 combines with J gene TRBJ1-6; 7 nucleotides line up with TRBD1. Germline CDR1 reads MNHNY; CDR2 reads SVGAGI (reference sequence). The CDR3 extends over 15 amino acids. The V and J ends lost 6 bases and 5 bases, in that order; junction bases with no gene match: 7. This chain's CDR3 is CASRTGYGDNSPLHF. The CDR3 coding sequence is TGTGCCAGCAGGACAGGGTATGGAGATAATTCACCCCTCCACTTT.

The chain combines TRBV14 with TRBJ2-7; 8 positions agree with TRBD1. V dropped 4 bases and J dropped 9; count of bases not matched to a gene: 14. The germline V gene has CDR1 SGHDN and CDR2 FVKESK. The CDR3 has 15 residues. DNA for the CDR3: TGTGCCAGCAGCCTCAATGCAGGGGGCATAGCGAGGCAGTACTTC. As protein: CASSLNAGGIARQYF.

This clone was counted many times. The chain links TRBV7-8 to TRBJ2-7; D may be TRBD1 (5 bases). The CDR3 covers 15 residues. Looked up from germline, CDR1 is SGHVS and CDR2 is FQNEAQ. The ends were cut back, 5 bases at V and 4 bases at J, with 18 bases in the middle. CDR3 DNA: TGTGCCAGCAGCCCCCAGGGAAACTCTCGATACGAGCAGTACTTC. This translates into CASSPQGNSRYEQYF.

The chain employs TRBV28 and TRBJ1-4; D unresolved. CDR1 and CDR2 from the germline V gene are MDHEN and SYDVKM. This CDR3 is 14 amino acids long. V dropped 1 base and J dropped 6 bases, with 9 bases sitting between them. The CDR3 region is CASSLLQSHEKLFF. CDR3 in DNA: TGTGCCAGCAGTTTATTGCAGTCCCATGAAAAACTGTTTTTT. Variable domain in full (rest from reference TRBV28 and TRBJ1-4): DVKVTQSSRYLVKRTGEKVFLECVQDMDHENMFWYRQDPGLGLRLIYFSYDVKMKEKGDIPEGYSVSREKKERFSLILESASTNQTSMYLCASSLLQSHEKLFFGSGTQLSVL.

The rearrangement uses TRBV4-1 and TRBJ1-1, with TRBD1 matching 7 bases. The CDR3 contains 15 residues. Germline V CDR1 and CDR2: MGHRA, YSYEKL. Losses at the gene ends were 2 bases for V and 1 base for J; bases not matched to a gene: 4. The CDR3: CASSQWGQPNTEAFF. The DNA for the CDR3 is TGCGCCAGCAGCCAATGGGGACAGCCGAACACTGAAGCTTTCTTT.

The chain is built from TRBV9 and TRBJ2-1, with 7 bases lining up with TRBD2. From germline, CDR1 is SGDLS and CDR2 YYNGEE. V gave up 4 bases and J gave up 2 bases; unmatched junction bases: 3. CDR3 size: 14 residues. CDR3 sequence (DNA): TGTGCCAGCAGCTCCGGACTAGCCTACAATGAGCAGTTCTTC. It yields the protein CASSSGLAYNEQFF. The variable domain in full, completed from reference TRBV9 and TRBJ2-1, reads DSGVTQTPKHLITATGQRVTLRCSPRSGDLSVYWYQQSLDQGLQFLIQYYNGEERAKGNILERFSAQQFPDLHSELNLSSLELGDSALYFCASSSGLAYNEQFFGPGTRLTVL.

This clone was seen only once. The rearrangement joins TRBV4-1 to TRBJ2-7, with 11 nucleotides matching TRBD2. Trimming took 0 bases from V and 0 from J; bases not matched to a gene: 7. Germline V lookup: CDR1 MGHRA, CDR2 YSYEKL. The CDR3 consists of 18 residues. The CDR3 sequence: CASSQERLAGGSSYEQYF. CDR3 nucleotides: TGCGCCAGCAGCCAAGAGAGGCTAGCGGGAGGTAGCTCCTACGAGCAGTACTTC.

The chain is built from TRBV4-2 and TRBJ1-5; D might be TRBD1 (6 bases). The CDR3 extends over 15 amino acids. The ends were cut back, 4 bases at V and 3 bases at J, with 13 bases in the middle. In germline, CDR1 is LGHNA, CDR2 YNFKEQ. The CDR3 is CASSPDWTANQPQHF. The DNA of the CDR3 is TGTGCCAGCAGCCCCGATTGGACAGCCAATCAGCCCCAGCATTTT.

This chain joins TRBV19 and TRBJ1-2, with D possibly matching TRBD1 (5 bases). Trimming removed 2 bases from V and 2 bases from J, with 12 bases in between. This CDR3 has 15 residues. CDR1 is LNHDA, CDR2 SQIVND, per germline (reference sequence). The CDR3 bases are TGTGCCAGTAGTATACCGGCCAGGGAAAACTATGGCTACACCTTC. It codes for CASSIPARENYGYTF.

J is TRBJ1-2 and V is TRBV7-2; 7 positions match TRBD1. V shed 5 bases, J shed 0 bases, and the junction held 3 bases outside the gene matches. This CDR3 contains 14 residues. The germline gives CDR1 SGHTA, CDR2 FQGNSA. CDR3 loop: CASSLGTANYGYTF. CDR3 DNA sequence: TGTGCCAGCAGCCTCGGGACAGCTAACTATGGCTACACCTTC.

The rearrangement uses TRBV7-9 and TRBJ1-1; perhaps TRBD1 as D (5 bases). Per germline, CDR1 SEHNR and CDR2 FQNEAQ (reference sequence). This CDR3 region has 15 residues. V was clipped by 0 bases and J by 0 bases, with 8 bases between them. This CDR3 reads CASSLARGMNTEAFF. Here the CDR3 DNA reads TGTGCCAGCAGCTTAGCGCGGGGGATGAACACTGAAGCTTTCTTT.

CDR3 amino acids: CASSQGLATPYNEQFF. The CDR3 coding sequence is TGCGCCAGCAGCCAAGGACTAGCGACACCCTACAATGAGCAGTTCTTC. The V and J genes are TRBV4-1 and TRBJ2-1; TRBD2 matches 8 bases. Losses at the gene ends were 1 base for V and 2 bases for J; bases not matched to a gene: 4. Germline-derived CDR1 and CDR2 are MGHRA and YSYEKL. The CDR3 has 16 amino acids.

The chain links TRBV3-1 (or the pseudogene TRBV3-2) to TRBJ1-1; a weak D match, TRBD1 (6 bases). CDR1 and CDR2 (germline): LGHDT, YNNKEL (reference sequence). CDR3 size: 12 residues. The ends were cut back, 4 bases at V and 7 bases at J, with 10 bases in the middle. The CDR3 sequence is CASSRGTLEAFF. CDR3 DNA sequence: TGTGCCAGCAGCCGAGGGACACTTGAAGCTTTCTTT.

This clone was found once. The CDR3 here is CASSYSQGLYEQYF. The CDR3 DNA sequence: TGTGCCAGCAGTTACTCGCAGGGCCTTTACGAGCAGTACTTC. The rearrangement links TRBV6-5 to TRBJ2-7; D may be TRBD1 (5 bases). CDR1 and CDR2 (germline): MNHEY, SVGAGI. The CDR3 length is 14 residues. Trimming left V 0 bases short and J 4 bases short, with 10 bases between.

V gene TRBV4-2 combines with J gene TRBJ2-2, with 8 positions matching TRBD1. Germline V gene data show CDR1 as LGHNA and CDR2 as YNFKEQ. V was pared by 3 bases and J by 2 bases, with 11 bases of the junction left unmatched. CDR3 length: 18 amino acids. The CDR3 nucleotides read TGTGCCAGCAGCCATACACCGGGACAGGCATCCAACACCGGGGAGCTGTTTTTT. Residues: CASSHTPGQASNTGELFF.

The CDR3 DNA sequence: TGTGCCAGCAGCTTTATCGGGGGAAACACCATATATTTT. It encodes CASSFIGGNTIYF. V and J are TRBV5-4 and TRBJ1-3; D remains unclear. Germline V lookup: CDR1 SGHNT, CDR2 YYREEE (reference sequence). Trimming shortened V by 2 bases and J by 4 bases, and 7 bases separated the two germline ends. The CDR3 has 13 residues.

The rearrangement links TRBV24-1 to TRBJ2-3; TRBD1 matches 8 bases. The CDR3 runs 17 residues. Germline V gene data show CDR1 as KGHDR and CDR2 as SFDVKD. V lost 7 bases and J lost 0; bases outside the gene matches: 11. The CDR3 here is CATSNLQGAGSTDTQYF. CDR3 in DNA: TGTGCCACCAGCAACCTCCAGGGGGCCGGGAGCACAGATACGCAGTATTTT.

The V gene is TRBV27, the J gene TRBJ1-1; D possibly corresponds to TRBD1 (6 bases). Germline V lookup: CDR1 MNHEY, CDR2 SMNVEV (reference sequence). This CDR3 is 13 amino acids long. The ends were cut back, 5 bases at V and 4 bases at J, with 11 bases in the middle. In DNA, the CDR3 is TGTGCCAGCAGTCTCGGGGGGCTCACTGAAGCTTTCTTT. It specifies CASSLGGLTEAFF.

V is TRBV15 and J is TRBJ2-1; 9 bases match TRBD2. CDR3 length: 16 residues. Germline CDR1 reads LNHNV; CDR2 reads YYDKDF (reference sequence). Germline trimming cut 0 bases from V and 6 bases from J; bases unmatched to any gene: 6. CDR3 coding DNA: TGTGCCACCAGCAGAGACCATTCGACTAGCGGCAATGAGCAGTTCTTC. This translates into CATSRDHSTSGNEQFF.

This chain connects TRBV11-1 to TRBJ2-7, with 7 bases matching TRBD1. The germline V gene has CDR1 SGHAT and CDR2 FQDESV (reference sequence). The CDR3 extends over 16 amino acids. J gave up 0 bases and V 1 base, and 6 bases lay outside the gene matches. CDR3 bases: TGTGCCAGCAGCTTAGTCGGGACAGATTCCTCCTACGAGCAGTACTTC. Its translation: CASSLVGTDSSYEQYF.

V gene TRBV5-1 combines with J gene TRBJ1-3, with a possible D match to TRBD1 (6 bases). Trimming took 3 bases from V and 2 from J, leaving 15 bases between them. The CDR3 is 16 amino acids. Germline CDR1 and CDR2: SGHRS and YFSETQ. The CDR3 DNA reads TGCGCCAGCAGCTGGCAGGGGAGTACGGCTGGAAACACCATATATTTT. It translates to CASSWQGSTAGNTIYF.